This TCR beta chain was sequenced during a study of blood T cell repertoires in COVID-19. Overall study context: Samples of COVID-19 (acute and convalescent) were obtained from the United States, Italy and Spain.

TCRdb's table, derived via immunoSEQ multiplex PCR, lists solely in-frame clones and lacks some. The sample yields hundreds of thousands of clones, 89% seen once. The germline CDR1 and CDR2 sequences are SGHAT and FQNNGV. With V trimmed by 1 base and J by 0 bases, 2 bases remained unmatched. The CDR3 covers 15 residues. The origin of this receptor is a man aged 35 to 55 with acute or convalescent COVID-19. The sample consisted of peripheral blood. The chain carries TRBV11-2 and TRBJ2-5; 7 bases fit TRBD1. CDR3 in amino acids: CASSLGDRYQETQYF. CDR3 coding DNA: TGTGCCAGCAGCTTAGGGGACAGATACCAAGAGACCCAGTACTTC.